Shown below are 18 T cell receptor beta chains from a single sample sequenced in a study of T cells in Graves' hyperthyroidism and ophthalmopathy. TCR beta CDR3 regions were amplified from RNA. An initial round of RT-PCR targeting the TCR CDR3 relied on the HTBI primer set. TCRdb re-called the multiplex PCR reads through MiXCR, storing one row per CDR3 protein. The table has about 600,000 distinct CDR3 sequences, more than 15% seen once. Sequencing used blood. These receptor sequences come from a woman aged 40-49 years with Graves' ophthalmopathy.

This clonotype was observed a few times. The V gene is TRBV29-1, the J gene TRBJ1-2; TRBD1 might be the D (5 bases). Germline-derived CDR1 and CDR2 are SQVTM and ANQGSEA. This CDR3 spans 17 amino acids. Trimming stripped 4 bases from V and 5 bases from J, with 26 bases between. CDR3 DNA: TGCAGCGTTGTCGGGACGGCAAACAAAGGGCAAGGGTATGGCTACACCTTC. This codes for CSVVGTANKGQGYGYTF.

The sample holds many counts of this clonotype. The chain couples TRBV5-1 to TRBJ1-5; 7 bases are shared with TRBD1. This CDR3 is built from 15 residues. Germline CDR1 and CDR2: SGHRS and YFSETQ. V was clipped by 4 bases and J by 6 bases; unmatched bases: 10. DNA for the CDR3: TGCGCCAGCAGCGTAACAGGGGAAGTCGGTCAGCCCCAGCATTTT. Translating gives CASSVTGEVGQPQHF.

The table lists this clonotype with many counts. The rearrangement joins TRBV11-2 to TRBJ2-7; D is unclear. This CDR3 region has 13 residues. Germline CDR1 and CDR2: SGHAT and FQNNGV. Trimming left V 3 bases short and J 6 bases short, with 12 bases between. CDR3 sequence (DNA): TGTGCCAGCAGCTTCTCTCGAGCACGCGAGCAGTACTTC. It is translated as CASSFSRAREQYF. Full variable domain (missing parts from reference TRBV11-2 and TRBJ2-7): EAGVAQSPRYKIIEKRQSVAFWCNPISGHATLYWYQQILGQGPKLLIQFQNNGVVDDSQLPKDRFSAERLKGVDSTLKIQPAKLEDSAVYLCASSFSRAREQYFGPGTRLTVT.

This clonotype was detected ten times or more. This rearrangement joins TRBV5-5 to TRBJ1-2; possibly TRBD1 for D (6 bases). This CDR3 is built from 13 residues. V lost 4 bases and J lost 8, with 15 bases in between. The germline V gene encodes CDR1 SGHKS and CDR2 YYEKEE (reference sequence). Written as DNA, the CDR3 is TGTGCCAGCAGCCAAGCAGGGGTCTCGGGCTACACCTTC. Protein sequence: CASSQAGVSGYTF.

The rearrangement links TRBV18 to TRBJ1-6; D unclear. CDR1 is KGHSH and CDR2 is LQKENI in the germline V gene. The CDR3 sequence is 16 residues long. V lost 3 bases, J lost 5 bases, and 14 bases lay in between. The CDR3 DNA sequence: TGTGCCAGCTCACCGACGGACTTGGGGAATAATTCACCCCTCCACTTT. Protein product: CASSPTDLGNNSPLHF.

The V call is TRBV29-1, the J call TRBJ2-1, with D possibly matching TRBD1 (6 bases). Germline V gives CDR1 SQVTM, CDR2 ANQGSEA. There are 13 residues in the CDR3. V lost 0 bases, J lost 10 bases, and 13 bases lay in between. The CDR3 loop is CSVEDGGRTEQFF. As DNA, the CDR3 is TGCAGCGTTGAAGATGGGGGCCGGACGGAGCAGTTCTTC.

The rearrangement joins TRBV7-9 to TRBJ2-2; D unresolved. Germline CDR1 SEHNR, CDR2 FQNEAQ (reference sequence). There are 13 residues in the CDR3. V lost 5 bases and J lost 4, with 8 bases in between. This chain's CDR3 is CASSITITGELFF. CDR3 bases: TGTGCCAGCAGCATTACAATCACCGGGGAGCTGTTTTTT.

The chain joins TRBV6-9 to TRBJ2-3; D assignment may be TRBD1 or TRBD2 (5 bases each). This CDR3 has 17 residues. Germline-derived CDR1 and CDR2 are MNHGY and SVAAGI. The V and J ends lost 2 bases and 4 bases respectively, with 19 bases between them. Here the CDR3 DNA reads TGTGCCAGCAGTTATAGACAGACTAAATTAAATCCAGATACGCAGTATTTT. Protein product: CASSYRQTKLNPDTQYF.

This clonotype was counted ten times or more. The rearrangement uses TRBV7-9 and TRBJ2-5; 8 positions agree with TRBD2. Germline V gene lookup returns CDR1 SEHNR and CDR2 FQNEAQ (reference sequence). V shed 1 base and J 5 bases; nucleotides not matched to a gene: 6. The CDR3 sequence is 15 residues long. CDR3 DNA: TGTGCCAGCAGCTTAGTTTCGGGAGGGGTTGAGACCCAGTACTTC. This codes for CASSLVSGGVETQYF.

This clonotype was observed at least ten times. The J gene is TRBJ2-5, the V gene TRBV28; TRBD2 might be the D (6 bases). Germline CDR1 MDHEN, CDR2 SYDVKM. The CDR3 runs to 14 residues. The ends were cut back, 8 bases at V and 4 bases at J, with 17 bases in the middle. The CDR3 region has the DNA TGTGCCAGCCGGGGGACCGCGGTGAGAGAGACCCAGTACTTC. As protein: CASRGTAVRETQYF.

In regard to this clonotype: A much larger clone sits a single nucleotide away, making a read error possible. The chain couples TRBV30 to TRBJ2-7; D ambiguous. With 0 bases removed from V and 6 bases from J, the gap between germline ends came to 15 bases. The CDR3 has 14 residues. CDR1 is GTSNPN, CDR2 SVGIG, per germline (reference sequence). CDR3 amino acids: CAWSVTVGISEQYF. DNA of the CDR3: TGTGCCTGGAGTGTTACTGTGGGGATAAGCGAGCAGTACTTC.

The rearrangement uses TRBV5-1 and TRBJ1-2; D perhaps matches TRBD1 (5 bases). Germline V CDR1 and CDR2: SGHRS, YFSETQ. V gave up 4 bases and J gave up 4 bases, with 17 bases separating them. This CDR3 comprises 15 residues. This CDR3 is CASSPGGGSAYGYTF. The CDR3 bases are TGCGCCAGCAGCCCAGGTGGGGGTAGCGCCTATGGCTACACCTTC.

This clonotype was counted at least ten times. The gene calls are TRBV11-2 and TRBJ2-1; the match to TRBD2 covers 8 bases. Germline V CDR1 and CDR2: SGHAT, FQNNGV. This CDR3 comprises 15 residues. The V segment lost 5 bases and the J segment 4 bases; nucleotides outside the gene matches: 7. CDR3 DNA: TGTGCCAGCAGCCTCTTGACTAGCGCATACAATGAGCAGTTCTTC. Amino acids: CASSLLTSAYNEQFF.

V is TRBV6-1 and J is TRBJ2-3; D unclear. The CDR3 length is 13 residues. Trimming shortened V by 6 bases and J by 0 bases, and 7 bases separated the two germline ends. Germline V gene data show CDR1 as MNHNS and CDR2 as SASEGT. The CDR3 sequence is CASRVTSTDTQYF. DNA for the CDR3: TGTGCCAGCAGAGTGACTAGCACAGATACGCAGTATTTT.

This clonotype was seen a handful of times. The CDR3, as DNA: TGCGCCAGCAGCTTGGGGACAGGGGAGTTTTCACCCCTCCACTTT. This gives the protein CASSLGTGEFSPLHF. The rearrangement uses TRBV5-1 and TRBJ1-6; 9 bases map to TRBD1. This CDR3 has 15 residues. CDR1 SGHRS and CDR2 YFSETQ come from the germline V gene. The J segment lost 9 bases and the V segment lost 0 bases, leaving 4 bases of the junction unmatched.

The CDR3 DNA reads TGTGCCACCAGCAGAGATGTAGGGAACCAAGAGACCCAGTACTTC. This sequence encodes CATSRDVGNQETQYF. The V call is TRBV15, the J call TRBJ2-5; D is unresolved. The V and J ends lost 0 bases and 0 bases respectively, with 8 bases between them. The germline gives CDR1 LNHNV, CDR2 YYDKDF (reference sequence). This CDR3 has 15 amino acids.

This clonotype was recorded a few times. The rearrangement joins TRBV5-4 to TRBJ2-2, with D uncertain. V was clipped by 4 bases and J by 8 bases, with 12 bases between them. CDR3 length: 13 amino acids. Germline values: CDR1 SGHNT, CDR2 YYREEE (reference sequence). CDR3 amino acids: CASSPPSGGELFF. The CDR3 DNA is TGTGCCAGCAGCCCACCCTCTGGAGGGGAGCTGTTTTTT.

This clonotype was observed a few times. This chain uses TRBV9 with TRBJ2-3; 8 bases align to TRBD2. After removal of 0 bases from V and 2 bases from J, the junction contained 5 bases not matched to a gene. From germline, CDR1 is SGDLS and CDR2 YYNGEE. This CDR3 contains 16 residues. For the CDR3, the DNA is TGTGCCAGCAGCGTAGGAACTAGCGGCTACACAGATACGCAGTATTTT. Amino acids: CASSVGTSGYTDTQYF. The variable domain in full, with the rest retrieved from reference TRBV9 and TRBJ2-3, is DSGVTQTPKHLITATGQRVTLRCSPRSGDLSVYWYQQSLDQGLQFLIQYYNGEERAKGNILERFSAQQFPDLHSELNLSSLELGDSALYFCASSVGTSGYTDTQYFGPGTRLTVL.